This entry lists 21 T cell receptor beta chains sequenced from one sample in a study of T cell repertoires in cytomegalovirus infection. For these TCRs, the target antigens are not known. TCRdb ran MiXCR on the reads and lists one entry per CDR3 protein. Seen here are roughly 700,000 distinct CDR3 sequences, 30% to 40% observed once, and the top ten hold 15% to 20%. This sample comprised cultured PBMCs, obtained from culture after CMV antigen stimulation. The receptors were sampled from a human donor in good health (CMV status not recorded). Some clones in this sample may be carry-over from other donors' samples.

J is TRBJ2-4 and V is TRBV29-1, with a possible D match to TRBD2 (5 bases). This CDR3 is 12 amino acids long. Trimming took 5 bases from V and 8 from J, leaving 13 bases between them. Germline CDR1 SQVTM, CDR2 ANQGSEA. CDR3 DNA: TGCAGCGTTATTGATAGCGAAGACATTCAGTACTTC. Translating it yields CSVIDSEDIQYF.

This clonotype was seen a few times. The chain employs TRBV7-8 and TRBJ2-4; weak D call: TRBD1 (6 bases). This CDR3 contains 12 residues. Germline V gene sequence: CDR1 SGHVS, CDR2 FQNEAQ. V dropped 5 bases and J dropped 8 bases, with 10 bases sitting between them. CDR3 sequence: CASSTQGYIQYF. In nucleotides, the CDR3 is TGTGCCAGCAGCACACAGGGATACATTCAGTACTTC.

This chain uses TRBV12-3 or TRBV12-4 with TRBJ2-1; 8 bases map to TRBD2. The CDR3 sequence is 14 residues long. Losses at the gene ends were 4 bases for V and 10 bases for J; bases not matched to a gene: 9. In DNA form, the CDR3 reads TGTGCCAGCAGTTACCGTCTAGCGGGCCGGGAGCAGTTCTTC. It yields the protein CASSYRLAGREQFF.

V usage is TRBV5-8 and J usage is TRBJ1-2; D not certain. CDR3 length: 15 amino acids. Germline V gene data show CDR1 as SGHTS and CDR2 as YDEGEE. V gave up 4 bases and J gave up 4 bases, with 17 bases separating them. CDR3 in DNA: TGTGCCAGCAGCCCACGACTCGGCGCGGGCTATGGCTACACCTTC. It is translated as CASSPRLGAGYGYTF.

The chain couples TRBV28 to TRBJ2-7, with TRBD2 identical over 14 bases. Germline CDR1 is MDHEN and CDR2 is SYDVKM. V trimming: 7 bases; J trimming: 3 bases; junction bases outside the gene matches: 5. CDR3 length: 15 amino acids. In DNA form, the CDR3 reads TGTGCCAGCACCCAGGGGACTAGCGGGAGCTACGAGCAGTACTTC. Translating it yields CASTQGTSGSYEQYF.

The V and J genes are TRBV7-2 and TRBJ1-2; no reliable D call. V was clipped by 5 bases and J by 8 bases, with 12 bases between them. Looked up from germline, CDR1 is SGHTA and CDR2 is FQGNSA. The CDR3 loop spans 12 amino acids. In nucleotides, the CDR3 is TGTGCCAGCAGCCACGGGCAGAGAGGCTACACCTTC. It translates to CASSHGQRGYTF.

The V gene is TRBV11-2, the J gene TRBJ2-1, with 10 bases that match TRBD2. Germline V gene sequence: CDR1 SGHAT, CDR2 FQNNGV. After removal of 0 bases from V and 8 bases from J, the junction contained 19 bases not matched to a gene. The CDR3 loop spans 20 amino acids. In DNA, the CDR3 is TGTGCCAGCAGCTTAGATATTATGGCTAGCGGGAGTGGCCCCCAGGATGAGCAGTTCTTC. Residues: CASSLDIMASGSGPQDEQFF.

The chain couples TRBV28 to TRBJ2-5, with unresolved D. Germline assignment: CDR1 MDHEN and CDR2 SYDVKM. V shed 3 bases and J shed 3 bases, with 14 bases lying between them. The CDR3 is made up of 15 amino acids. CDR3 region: CASSLSRPPEETQYF. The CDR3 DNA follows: TGTGCCAGCAGTTTGTCACGGCCGCCGGAAGAGACCCAGTACTTC.

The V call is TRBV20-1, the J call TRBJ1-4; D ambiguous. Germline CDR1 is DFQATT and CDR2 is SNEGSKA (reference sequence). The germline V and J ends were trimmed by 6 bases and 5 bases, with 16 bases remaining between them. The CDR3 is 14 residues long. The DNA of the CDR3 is TGCAGTGCCACCCCCCTGGGCGGAAATGAAAAACTGTTTTTT. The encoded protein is CSATPLGGNEKLFF.

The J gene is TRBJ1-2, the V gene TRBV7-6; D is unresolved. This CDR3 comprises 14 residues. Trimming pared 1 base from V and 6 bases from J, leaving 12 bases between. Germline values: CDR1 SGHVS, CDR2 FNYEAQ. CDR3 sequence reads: CASSLDTTGNGYTF. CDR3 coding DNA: TGTGCCAGCAGCTTAGATACTACGGGAAATGGCTACACCTTC.

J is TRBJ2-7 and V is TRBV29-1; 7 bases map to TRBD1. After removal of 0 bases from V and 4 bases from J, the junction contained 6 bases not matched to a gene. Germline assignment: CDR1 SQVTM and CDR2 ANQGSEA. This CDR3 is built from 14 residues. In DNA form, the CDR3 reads TGCAGCGTTGAAGATCGGGACAGAAATTACGAGCAGTACTTC. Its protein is CSVEDRDRNYEQYF.

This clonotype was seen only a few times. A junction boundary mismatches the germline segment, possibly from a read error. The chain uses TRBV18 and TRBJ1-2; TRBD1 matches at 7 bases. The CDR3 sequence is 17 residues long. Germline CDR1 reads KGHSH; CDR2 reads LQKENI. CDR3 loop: CASSPDRQPRLNDGYTF. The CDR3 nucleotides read TGTGCCAGCTCACCGGACAGGCAGCCAAGGCTTAACGATGGCTACACCTTC.

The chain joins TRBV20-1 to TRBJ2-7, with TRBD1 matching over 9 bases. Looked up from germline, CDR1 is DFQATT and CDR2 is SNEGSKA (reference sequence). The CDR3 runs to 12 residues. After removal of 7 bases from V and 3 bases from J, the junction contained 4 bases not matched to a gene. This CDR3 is CSGQGDNYEQYF. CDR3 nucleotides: TGCAGTGGACAGGGGGATAACTACGAGCAGTACTTC.

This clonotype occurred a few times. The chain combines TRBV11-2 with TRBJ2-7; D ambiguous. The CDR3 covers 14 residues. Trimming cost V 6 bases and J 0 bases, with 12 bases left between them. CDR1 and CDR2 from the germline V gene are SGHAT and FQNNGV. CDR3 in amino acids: CASSWTVGSYEQYF. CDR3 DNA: TGTGCCAGCAGTTGGACGGTGGGCTCCTACGAGCAGTACTTC.

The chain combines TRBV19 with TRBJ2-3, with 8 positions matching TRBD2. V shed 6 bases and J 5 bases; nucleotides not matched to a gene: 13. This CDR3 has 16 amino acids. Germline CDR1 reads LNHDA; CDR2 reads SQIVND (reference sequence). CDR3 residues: CASSATGGAGGDTQYF. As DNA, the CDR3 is TGTGCCAGTAGCGCGACCGGGGGGGCCGGGGGAGATACGCAGTATTTT.

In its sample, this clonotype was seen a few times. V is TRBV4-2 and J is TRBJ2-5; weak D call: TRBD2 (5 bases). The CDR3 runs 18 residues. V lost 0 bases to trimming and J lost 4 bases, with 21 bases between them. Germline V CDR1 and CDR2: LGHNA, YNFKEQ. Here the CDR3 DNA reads TGTGCCAGCAGCCAAGATCTAAGGTCACGGGGAAAGGGAGAGACCCAGTACTTC. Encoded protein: CASSQDLRSRGKGETQYF.

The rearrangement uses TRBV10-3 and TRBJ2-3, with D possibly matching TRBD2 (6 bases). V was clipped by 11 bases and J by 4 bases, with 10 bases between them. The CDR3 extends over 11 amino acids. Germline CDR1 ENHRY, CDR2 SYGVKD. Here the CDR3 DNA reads TGTGCCGGCGGGGTCTCAGATACGCAGTATTTT. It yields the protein CAGGVSDTQYF.

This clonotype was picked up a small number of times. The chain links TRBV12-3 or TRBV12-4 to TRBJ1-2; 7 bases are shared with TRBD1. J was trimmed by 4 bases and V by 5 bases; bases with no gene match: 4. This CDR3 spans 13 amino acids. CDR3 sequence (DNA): TGTGCCAGCAGTGAGACAGGGACCTATGGCTACACCTTC. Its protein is CASSETGTYGYTF.

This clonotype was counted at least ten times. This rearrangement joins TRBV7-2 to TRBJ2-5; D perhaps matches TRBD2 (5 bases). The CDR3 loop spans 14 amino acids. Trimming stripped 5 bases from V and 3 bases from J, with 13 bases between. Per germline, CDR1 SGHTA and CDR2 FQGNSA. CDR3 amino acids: CASSPGLGEETQYF. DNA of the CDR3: TGTGCCAGCAGCCCTGGACTGGGCGAAGAGACCCAGTACTTC.

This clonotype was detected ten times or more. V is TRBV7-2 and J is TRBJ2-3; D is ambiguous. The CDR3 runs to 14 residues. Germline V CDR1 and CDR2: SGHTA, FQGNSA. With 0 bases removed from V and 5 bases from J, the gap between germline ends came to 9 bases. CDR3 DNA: TGTGCCAGCAGCTTAGCGACAATCTTAGATACGCAGTATTTT. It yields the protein CASSLATILDTQYF. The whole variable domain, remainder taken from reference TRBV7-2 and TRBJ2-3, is GAGVSQSPSNKVTEKGKDVELRCDPISGHTALYWYRQSLGQGLEFLIYFQGNSAPDKSGLPSDRFSAERTGGSVSTLTIQRTQQEDSAVYLCASSLATILDTQYFGPGTRLTVL.

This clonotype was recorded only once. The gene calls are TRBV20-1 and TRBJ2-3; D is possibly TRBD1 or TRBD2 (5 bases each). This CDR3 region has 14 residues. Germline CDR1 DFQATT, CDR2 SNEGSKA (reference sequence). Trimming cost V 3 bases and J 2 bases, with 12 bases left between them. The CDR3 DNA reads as TGCAGTGCTAGTCCGGGGCCAAACACAGATACGCAGTATTTT. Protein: CSASPGPNTDTQYF.